This section outlines one T cell receptor beta chain sequence together with its context. Antigen unknown. This specimen belongs to a study of T cell responses to AZD1222 COVID-19 vaccine. Overall study results and limits: Mostly white British, mostly female donors; authors suggested clonal diversity may be underestimated.

This table comes from immunoSEQ multiplex PCR, and its TCRdb copy is limited to in-frame clones, with some not included. The sample has approximately 160,000 clones; about 92% are singletons. The TCR originated in an adult in good health. The input for sequencing was peripheral blood, taken on day 0 of AZD1222 vaccination.

The CDR3 DNA reads as TGTGCCAGCTCACCACCCCCGACAGGGGGGTACACTGAAGCTTTCTTT. Its protein product is CASSPPPTGGYTEAFF. The chain joins TRBV18 to TRBJ1-1; 9 bases are shared with TRBD1. Germline CDR1 is KGHSH and CDR2 is LQKENI. Losses at the gene ends were 0 bases for V and 3 bases for J; bases not matched to a gene: 5. The CDR3 is 16 amino acids.